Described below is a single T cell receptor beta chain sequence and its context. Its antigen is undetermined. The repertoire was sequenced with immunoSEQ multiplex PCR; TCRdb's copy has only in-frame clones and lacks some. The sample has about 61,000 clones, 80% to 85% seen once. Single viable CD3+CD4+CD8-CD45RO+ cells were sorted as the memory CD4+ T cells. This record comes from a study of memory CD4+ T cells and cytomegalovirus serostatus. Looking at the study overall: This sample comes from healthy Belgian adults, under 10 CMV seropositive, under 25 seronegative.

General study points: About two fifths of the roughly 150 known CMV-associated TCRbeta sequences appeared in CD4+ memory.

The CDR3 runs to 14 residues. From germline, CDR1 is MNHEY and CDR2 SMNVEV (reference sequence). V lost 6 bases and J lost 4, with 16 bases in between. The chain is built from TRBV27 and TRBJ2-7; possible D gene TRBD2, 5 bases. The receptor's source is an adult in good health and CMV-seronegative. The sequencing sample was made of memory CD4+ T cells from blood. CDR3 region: CASSTTSSSYEQYF. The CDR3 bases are TGTGCCAGCAGCACCACTAGTAGTAGTTACGAGCAGTACTTC.